The following is a T cell receptor beta chain sequence with its context. Its antigen is not identified. Germline assignment: CDR1 MNHEY and CDR2 SVGAGI. The CDR3 is 15 amino acids. Germline trimming cut 2 bases from V and 4 bases from J; bases unmatched to any gene: 3. These data are taken from a study of vaccination and CD4 T cells after COVID-19. The assay that was used to sequence DNA from cultured CD4+ T cells was the Oncomine TCR Beta short-read assay. The authors extracted genomic DNA from cultured CD4+ T cells. Using its own MiXCR run on the PCR reads, TCRdb lists one record per CDR3 protein. The data show roughly 14,000 distinct CDR3 sequences, 55% to 80% seen once. The treatment here: roughly 10-day PBMC culture with coronavirus spike peptide pools or control peptides (ViraFEST assay).

The receptor was derived from a human donor who had recovered from COVID-19. The sequenced material came from CD4+ T cells from blood, cultured in vitro. This sequence joins TRBV6-5 and TRBJ2-5, with 11 bases aligning to TRBD2. The CDR3 DNA is TGTGCCAGCAGTTACGGGCTAGCGGGAGGAGAGACCCAGTACTTC. This sequence encodes CASSYGLAGGETQYF.